This T cell receptor beta chain is drawn from a study of human T cells and chemical hapten exposure. MiXCR was run by TCRdb on the RACE reads, yielding one entry per CDR3 protein. In the table there are around 150,000 distinct CDR3 sequences, about a quarter of which are singletons. This clonotype was observed a few times. As for time point: patch test 3, about 24 weeks after DPC sensitization. As to treatment: therapeutic diphenylcyclopropenone sensitization with weekly scalp DPC. The CDR3 sequence is 14 residues long. Germline CDR1 reads SEHNR; CDR2 reads FQNEAQ (reference sequence). V lost 5 bases, J lost 2 bases, and 10 bases lay in between.

This sequence originates from a woman aged 18-29 years with alopecia areata. Some clones in this sample may be carry-over from other donors' samples. The source was whole blood, collected in connection with sensitization to the hapten diphenylcyclopropenone (DPC). The chain has TRBV7-9 and TRBJ2-4; D remains ambiguous. The chain's CDR3 is CASSPDGPKNIQYF. The CDR3 bases are TGTGCCAGCAGCCCTGACGGGCCCAAAAACATTCAGTACTTC.